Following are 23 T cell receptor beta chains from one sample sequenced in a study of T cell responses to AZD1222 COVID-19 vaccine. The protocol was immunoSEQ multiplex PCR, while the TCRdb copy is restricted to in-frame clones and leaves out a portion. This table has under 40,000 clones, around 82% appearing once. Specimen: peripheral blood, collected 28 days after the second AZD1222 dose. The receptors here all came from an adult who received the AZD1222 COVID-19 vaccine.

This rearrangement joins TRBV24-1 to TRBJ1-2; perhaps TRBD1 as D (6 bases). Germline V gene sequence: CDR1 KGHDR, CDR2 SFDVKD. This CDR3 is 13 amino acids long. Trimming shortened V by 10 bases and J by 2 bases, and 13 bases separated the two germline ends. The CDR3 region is CATWDNQNYGYTF. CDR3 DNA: TGTGCCACTTGGGACAATCAAAACTATGGCTACACCTTC.

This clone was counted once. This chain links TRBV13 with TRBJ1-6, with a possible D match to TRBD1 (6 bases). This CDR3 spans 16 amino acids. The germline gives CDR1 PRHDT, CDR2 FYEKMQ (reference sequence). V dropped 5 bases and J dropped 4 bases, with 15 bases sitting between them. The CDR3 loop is CASSRSRTEYNSPLHF. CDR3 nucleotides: TGTGCCAGCAGCCGTTCCCGGACAGAATATAATTCACCCCTCCACTTT.

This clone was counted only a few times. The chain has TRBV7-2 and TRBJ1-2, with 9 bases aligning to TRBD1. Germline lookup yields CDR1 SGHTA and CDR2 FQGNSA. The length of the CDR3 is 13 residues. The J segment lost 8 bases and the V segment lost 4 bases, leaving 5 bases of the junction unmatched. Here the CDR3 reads CASSWPGQGGYTF. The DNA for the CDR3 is TGTGCCAGCAGCTGGCCGGGACAGGGAGGCTACACCTTC.

CDR3 sequence (DNA): TGTGCCAGCAGCCAAGCTTTGGACAGGCCCCCCTACGAGCAGTACGTC. The encoded protein is CASSQALDRPPYEQYV. V usage is TRBV14 and J usage is TRBJ2-7, with TRBD1 matching over 7 bases. Trimming took 1 base from V and 2 from J; bases not matched to a gene: 8. This CDR3 comprises 16 residues. Germline CDR1 SGHDN, CDR2 FVKESK.

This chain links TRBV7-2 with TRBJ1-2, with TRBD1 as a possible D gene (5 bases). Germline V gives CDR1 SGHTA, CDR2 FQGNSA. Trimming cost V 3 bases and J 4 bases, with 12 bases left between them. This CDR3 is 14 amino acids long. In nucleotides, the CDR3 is TGTGCCAGCAGCTTCCAGGGCGGCAGCTATGGCTACACCTTC. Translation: CASSFQGGSYGYTF.

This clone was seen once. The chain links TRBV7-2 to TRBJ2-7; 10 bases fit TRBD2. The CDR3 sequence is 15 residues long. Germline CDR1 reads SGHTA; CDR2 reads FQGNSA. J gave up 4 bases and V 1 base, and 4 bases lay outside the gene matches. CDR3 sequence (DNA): TGTGCCAGCAGCTTAGAGGTAGCGGGAGGTTACGAGCAGTACGTC. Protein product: CASSLEVAGGYEQYV.

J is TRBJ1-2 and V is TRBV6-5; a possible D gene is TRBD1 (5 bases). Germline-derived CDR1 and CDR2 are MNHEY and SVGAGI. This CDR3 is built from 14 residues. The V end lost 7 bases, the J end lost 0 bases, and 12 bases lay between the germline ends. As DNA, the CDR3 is TGTGCCAGCATCCAACGGGGGGCTAACTATGGCTACACCTTC. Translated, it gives CASIQRGANYGYTF.

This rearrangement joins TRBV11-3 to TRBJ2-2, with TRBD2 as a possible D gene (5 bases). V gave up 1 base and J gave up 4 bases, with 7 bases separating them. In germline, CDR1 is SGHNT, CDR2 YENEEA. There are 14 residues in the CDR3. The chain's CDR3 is CASSLGGSTGELFF. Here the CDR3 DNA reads TGTGCCAGCAGCTTAGGTGGGAGCACCGGGGAGCTGTTTTTT.

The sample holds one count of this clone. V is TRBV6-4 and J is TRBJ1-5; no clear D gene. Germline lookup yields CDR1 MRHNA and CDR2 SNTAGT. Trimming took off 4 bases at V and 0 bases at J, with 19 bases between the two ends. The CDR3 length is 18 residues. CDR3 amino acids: CASSAPSRPNNSNQPQHF. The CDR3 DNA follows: TGTGCCAGCAGTGCCCCATCAAGACCCAATAATAGCAATCAGCCCCAGCATTTT.

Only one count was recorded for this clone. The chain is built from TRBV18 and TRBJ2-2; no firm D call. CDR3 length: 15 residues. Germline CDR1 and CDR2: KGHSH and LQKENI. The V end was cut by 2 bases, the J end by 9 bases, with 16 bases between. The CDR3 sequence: CASSPKEPGDWELFF. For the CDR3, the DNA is TGTGCCAGCTCACCAAAAGAGCCTGGGGATTGGGAGCTGTTTTTT.

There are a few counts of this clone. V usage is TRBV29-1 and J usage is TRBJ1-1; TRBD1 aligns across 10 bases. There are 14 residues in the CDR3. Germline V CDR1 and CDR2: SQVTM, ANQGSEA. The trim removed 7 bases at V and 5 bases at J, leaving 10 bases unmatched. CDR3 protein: CSATDRGRRTEAFF. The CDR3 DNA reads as TGCAGCGCGACGGACAGGGGGAGGAGGACTGAAGCTTTCTTT.

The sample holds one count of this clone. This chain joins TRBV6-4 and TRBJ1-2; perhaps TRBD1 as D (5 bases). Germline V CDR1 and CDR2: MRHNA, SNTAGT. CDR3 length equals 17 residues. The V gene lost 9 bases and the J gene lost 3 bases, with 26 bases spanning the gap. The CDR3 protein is CARRGFCWQGVDYGYTF. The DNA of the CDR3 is TGTGCCAGGAGGGGATTTTGTTGGCAGGGCGTCGACTATGGCTACACCTTC.

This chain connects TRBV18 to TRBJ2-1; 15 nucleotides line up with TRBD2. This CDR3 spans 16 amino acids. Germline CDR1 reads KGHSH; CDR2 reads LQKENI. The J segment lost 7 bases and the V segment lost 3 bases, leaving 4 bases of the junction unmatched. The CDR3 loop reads CASSPGLAGGENEQFF. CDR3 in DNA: TGTGCCAGCTCACCTGGACTAGCGGGAGGGGAAAATGAGCAGTTCTTC.

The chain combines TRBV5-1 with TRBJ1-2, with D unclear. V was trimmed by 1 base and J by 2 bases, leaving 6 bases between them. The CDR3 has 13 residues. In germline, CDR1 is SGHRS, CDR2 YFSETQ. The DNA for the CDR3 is TGCGCCAGCAGCTTGAACGGGAACTATGGCTACACCTTC. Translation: CASSLNGNYGYTF.

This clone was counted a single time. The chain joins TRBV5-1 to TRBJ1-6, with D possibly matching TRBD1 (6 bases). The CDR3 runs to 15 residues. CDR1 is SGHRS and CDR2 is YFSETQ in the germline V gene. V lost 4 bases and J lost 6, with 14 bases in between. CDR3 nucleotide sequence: TGCGCCAGCAGCGTGGACAGACCCTCTAATTCACCCCTCCACTTT. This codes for CASSVDRPSNSPLHF.

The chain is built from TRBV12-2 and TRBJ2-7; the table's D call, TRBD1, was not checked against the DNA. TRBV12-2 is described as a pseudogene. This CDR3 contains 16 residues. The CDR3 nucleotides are TGTGCAAGTCGCTTAGCGAGGGACAAGGGGACCTACGAGCAGTACTTC. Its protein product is CASRLARDKGTYEQYF.

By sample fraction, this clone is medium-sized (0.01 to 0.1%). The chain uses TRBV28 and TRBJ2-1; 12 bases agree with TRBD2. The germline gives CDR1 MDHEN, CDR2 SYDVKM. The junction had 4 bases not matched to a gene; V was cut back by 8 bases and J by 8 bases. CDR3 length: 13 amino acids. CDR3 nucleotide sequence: TGTGCCAGCCTAGCGGGAGGGCTACATGAGCAGTTCTTC. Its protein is CASLAGGLHEQFF.

The CDR3 region has the DNA TGTGCCAGCAGCTTCGGACAGCTACTCTCTGGAAACACCATATATTTT. Its protein product is CASSFGQLLSGNTIYF. The chain recombines TRBV5-6 with TRBJ1-3; D perhaps matches TRBD1 (6 bases). V was pared by 2 bases and J by 0 bases, with 12 bases between. This CDR3 comprises 16 residues. Germline assignment: CDR1 SGHDT and CDR2 YYEEEE.

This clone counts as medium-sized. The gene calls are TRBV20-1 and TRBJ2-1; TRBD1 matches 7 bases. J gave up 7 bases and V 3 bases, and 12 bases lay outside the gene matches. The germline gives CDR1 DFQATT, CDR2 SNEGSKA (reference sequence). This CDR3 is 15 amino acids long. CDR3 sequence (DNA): TGCAGTGCTAGTGCTACCGGGACAGACTTAAATGAGCAGTTCTTC. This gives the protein CSASATGTDLNEQFF.

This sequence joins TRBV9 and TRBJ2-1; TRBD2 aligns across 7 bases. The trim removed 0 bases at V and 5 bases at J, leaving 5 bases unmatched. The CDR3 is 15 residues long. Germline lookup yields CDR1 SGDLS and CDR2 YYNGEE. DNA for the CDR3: TGTGCCAGCAGCGTAGACGGGGGGAAAAACAATGAGCAGTTCTTC. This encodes CASSVDGGKNNEQFF.

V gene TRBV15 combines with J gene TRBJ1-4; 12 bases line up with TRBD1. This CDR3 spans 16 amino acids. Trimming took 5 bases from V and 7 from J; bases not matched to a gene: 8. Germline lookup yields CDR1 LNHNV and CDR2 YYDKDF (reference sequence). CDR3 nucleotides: TGTGCCACCAGCGCGCGGGACAGGGGGCTTTTTGAAAAACTGTTTTTT. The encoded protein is CATSARDRGLFEKLFF. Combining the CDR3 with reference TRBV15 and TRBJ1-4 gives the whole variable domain DAMVIQNPRYQVTQFGKPVTLSCSQTLNHNVMYWYQQKSSQAPKLLFHYYDKDFNNEADTPDNFQSRRPNTSFCFLDIRSPGLGDTAMYLCATSARDRGLFEKLFFGSGTQLSVL.

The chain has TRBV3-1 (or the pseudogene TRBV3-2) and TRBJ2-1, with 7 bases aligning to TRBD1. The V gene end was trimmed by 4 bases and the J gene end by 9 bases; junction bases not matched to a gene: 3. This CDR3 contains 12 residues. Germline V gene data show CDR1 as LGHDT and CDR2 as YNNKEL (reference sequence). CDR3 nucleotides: TGTGCCAGCAGCCGAGGGGGCCTTGAGCAGTTCTTC. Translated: CASSRGGLEQFF.

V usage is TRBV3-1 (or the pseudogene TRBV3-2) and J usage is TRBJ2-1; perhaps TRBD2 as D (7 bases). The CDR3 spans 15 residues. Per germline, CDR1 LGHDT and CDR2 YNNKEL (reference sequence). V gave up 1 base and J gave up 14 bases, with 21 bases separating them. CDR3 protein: CASSQGGGGDYQKFF. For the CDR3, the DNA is TGTGCCAGCAGCCAAGGGGGGGGCGGAGATTATCAGAAGTTCTTC.